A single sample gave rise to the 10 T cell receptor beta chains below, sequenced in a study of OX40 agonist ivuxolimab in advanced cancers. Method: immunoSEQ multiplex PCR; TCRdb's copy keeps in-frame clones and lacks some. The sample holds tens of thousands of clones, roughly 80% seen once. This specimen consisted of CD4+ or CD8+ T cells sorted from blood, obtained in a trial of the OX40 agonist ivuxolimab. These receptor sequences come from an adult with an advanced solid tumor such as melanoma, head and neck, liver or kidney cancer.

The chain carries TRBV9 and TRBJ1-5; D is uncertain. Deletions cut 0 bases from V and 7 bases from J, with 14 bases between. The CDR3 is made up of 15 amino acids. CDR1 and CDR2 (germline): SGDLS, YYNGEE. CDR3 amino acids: CASSVGGGVGQPQHF. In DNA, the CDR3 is TGTGCCAGCAGCGTAGGGGGTGGGGTAGGGCAGCCCCAGCATTTT.

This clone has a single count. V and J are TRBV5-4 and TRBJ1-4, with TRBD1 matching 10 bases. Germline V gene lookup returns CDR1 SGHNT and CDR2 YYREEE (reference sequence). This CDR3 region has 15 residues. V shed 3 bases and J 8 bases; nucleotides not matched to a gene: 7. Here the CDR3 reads CASSSRTGGGEKLFF. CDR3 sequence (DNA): TGTGCCAGCAGCTCAAGGACAGGGGGTGGCGAAAAACTGTTTTTT. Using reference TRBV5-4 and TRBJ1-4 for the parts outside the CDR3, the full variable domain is ETGVTQSPTHLIKTRGQQVTLRCSSQSGHNTVSWYQQALGQGPQFIFQYYREEENGRGNFPPRFSGLQFPNYSSELNVNALELDDSALYLCASSSRTGGGEKLFFGSGTQLSVL.

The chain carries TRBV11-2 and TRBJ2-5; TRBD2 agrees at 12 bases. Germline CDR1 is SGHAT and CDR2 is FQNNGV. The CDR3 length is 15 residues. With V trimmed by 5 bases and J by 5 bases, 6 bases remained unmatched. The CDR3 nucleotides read TGTGCCAGCAGCGACGGACTAGCGGGGATCGAGACCCAGTACTTC. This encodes CASSDGLAGIETQYF.

The DNA for the CDR3 is TGTGCCAGTAACTCCCCAGGGGCCGCCGGGACCCAGTACTTC. It translates to CASNSPGAAGTQYF. The chain joins TRBV19 to TRBJ2-5; TRBD1 is a possible D gene (6 bases). The V end lost 7 bases, the J end lost 7 bases, and 19 bases lay between the germline ends. The CDR3 is 14 amino acids. Per germline, CDR1 LNHDA and CDR2 SQIVND (reference sequence).

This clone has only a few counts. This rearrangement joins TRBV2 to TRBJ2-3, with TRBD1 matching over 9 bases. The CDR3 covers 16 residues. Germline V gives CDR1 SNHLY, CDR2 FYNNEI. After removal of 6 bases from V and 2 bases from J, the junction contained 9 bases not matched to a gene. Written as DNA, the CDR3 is TGTGCCAGCAGGGTTGGGGACAGGGAGTCCACAGATACGCAGTATTTT. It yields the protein CASRVGDRESTDTQYF.

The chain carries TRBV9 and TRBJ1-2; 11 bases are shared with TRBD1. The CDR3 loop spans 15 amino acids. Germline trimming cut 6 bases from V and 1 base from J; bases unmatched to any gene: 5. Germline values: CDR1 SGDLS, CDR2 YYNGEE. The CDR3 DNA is TGTGCCAGCACCTACGGGACAGGGGGTAACTATGGCTACACCTTC. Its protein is CASTYGTGGNYGYTF.

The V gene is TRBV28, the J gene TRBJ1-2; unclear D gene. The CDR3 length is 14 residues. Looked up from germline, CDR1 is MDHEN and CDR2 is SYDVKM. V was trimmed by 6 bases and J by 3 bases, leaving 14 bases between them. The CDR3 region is CASRSGSQDYGYTF. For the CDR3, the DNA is TGTGCCAGCAGGTCCGGTAGCCAAGACTATGGCTACACCTTC.

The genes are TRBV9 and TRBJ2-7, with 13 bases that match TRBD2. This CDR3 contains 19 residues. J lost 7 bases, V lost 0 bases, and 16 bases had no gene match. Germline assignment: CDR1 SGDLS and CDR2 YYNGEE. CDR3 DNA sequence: TGTGCCAGCAGCGTAGCTACATGGGGACTAGCGGGACTTCGGGGGGAGCAGTACTTC. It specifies CASSVATWGLAGLRGEQYF.

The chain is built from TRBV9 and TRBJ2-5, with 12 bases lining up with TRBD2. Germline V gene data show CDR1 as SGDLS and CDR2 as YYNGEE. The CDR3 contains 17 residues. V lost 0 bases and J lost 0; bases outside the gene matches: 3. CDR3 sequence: CASSVGGTSGYQETQYF. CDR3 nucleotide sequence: TGTGCCAGCAGCGTAGGTGGGACTAGCGGGTACCAAGAGACCCAGTACTTC. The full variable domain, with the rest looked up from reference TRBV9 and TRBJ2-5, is DSGVTQTPKHLITATGQRVTLRCSPRSGDLSVYWYQQSLDQGLQFLIQYYNGEERAKGNILERFSAQQFPDLHSELNLSSLELGDSALYFCASSVGGTSGYQETQYFGPGTRLLVL.

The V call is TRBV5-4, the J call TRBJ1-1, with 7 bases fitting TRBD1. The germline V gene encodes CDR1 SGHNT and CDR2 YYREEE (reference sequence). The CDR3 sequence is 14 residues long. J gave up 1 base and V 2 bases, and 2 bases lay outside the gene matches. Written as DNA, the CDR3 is TGTGCCAGCAGCTTAGACAGGGCGAACACTGAAGCTTTCTTT. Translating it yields CASSLDRANTEAFF.